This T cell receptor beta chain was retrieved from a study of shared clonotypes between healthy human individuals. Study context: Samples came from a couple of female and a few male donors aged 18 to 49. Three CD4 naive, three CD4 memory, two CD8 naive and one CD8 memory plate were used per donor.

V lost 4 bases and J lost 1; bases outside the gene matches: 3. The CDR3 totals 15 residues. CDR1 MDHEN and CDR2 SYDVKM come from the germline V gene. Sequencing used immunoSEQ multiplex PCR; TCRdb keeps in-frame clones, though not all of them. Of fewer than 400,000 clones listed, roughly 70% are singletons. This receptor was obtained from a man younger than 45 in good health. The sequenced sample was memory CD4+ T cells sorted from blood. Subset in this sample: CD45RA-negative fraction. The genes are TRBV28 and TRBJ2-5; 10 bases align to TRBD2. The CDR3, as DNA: TGTGCCAGCAGTTCTAGCGGGAGTGGCCAAGAGACCCAGTACTTC. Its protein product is CASSSSGSGQETQYF.